Following are 29 T cell receptor beta chains from one sample sequenced in a study of blood T cell repertoires in COVID-19. Measured with immunoSEQ multiplex PCR; TCRdb has only the in-frame clones, and not every one. The table shows just under 30,000 clones, with about 89% occurring only once. The sequencing input was peripheral blood. Receptors originate from a human donor in a cohort sampled during active COVID-19.

This clone was counted once. The chain recombines TRBV27 with TRBJ2-2; maybe TRBD1 (6 bases). The CDR3 has 15 amino acids. Between the trimmed V and J ends, which lost 9 bases and 3 bases, there was a span of 17 bases. CDR1 and CDR2 (germline): MNHEY, SMNVEV (reference sequence). CDR3 sequence: CASRLGQSYTGELFF. The CDR3 nucleotides are TGTGCCAGTCGTTTAGGACAGAGTTACACCGGGGAGCTGTTTTTT.

This clone was found once. The chain couples TRBV7-2 to TRBJ1-1, with D possibly TRBD1 on 5 matching bases. The V and J ends lost 5 bases and 11 bases respectively, with 24 bases between them. This CDR3 is 15 amino acids long. Germline lookup yields CDR1 SGHTA and CDR2 FQGNSA. Here the CDR3 DNA reads TGTGCCAGCAGCCAAGGGGCCTGGGGGGGGTCGGTTGCTTTCTTT. Translated: CASSQGAWGGSVAFF.

The chain recombines TRBV7-2 with TRBJ2-3; possibly TRBD2 for D (6 bases). V lost 7 bases to trimming and J lost 2 bases, with 19 bases between them. Germline V gene data show CDR1 as SGHTA and CDR2 as FQGNSA. The CDR3 sequence is 16 residues long. The CDR3 nucleotides are TGTGCCAGCACACCCGGGAGCGAACCCTCCACAGATACGCAGTATTTT. Its translation is CASTPGSEPSTDTQYF.

The rearrangement uses TRBV7-9 and TRBJ2-2; D not resolved. Germline V gene data show CDR1 as SEHNR and CDR2 as FQNEAQ (reference sequence). Trimming left V 7 bases short and J 0 bases short, with 9 bases between. The CDR3 extends over 14 amino acids. The CDR3 here is CASIEPTNTGELFF. CDR3 coding DNA: TGTGCCAGCATCGAGCCGACGAACACCGGGGAGCTGTTTTTT.

The V and J genes are TRBV30 and TRBJ2-7; 7 bases agree with TRBD2. The germline CDR1 and CDR2 sequences are GTSNPN and SVGIG (reference sequence). V dropped 0 bases and J dropped 5; count of bases not matched to a gene: 4. The CDR3 runs to 13 residues. Here the CDR3 DNA reads TGTGCCTGGAGTGTGGGGGGGATCGACGAGCAGTACTTC. Protein sequence: CAWSVGGIDEQYF.

The chain carries TRBV19 and TRBJ2-5, with D possibly matching TRBD1 (5 bases). The V gene's germline CDR1 is LNHDA and CDR2 SQIVND (reference sequence). The germline V and J ends were trimmed by 2 bases and 3 bases, with 10 bases remaining between them. The CDR3 length is 14 residues. The CDR3 here is CASSIQAGKETQYF. The CDR3 DNA reads as TGTGCCAGTAGTATACAGGCAGGGAAAGAGACCCAGTACTTC.

V is TRBV10-3 and J is TRBJ2-6; 7 nucleotides line up with TRBD1. The CDR3 sequence is 18 residues long. Germline V gives CDR1 ENHRY, CDR2 SYGVKD. V was clipped by 3 bases and J by 1 base; unmatched bases: 9. The CDR3 region has the DNA TGTGCCATCAGTGAATCGGGACAGTTTATTTCTGGGGCCAACGTCCTGACTTTC. Protein sequence: CAISESGQFISGANVLTF.

This clone was counted a few times. This sequence joins TRBV25-1 and TRBJ1-5; 7 bases are shared with TRBD1. Germline V lookup: CDR1 MGHDK, CDR2 SYGVNS. The CDR3 spans 14 residues. Trimming cost V 5 bases and J 3 bases; bases outside gene matches: 4. The CDR3 DNA is TGTGCCAGCAGTCAGACAGGGTTCAATCAGCCCCAGCATTTT. Translating gives CASSQTGFNQPQHF. The full variable domain, with the rest looked up from reference TRBV25-1 and TRBJ1-5, is EADIYQTPRYLVIGTGKKITLECSQTMGHDKMYWYQQDPGMELHLIHYSYGVNSTEKGDLSSESTVSRIRTEHFPLTLESARPSHTSQYLCASSQTGFNQPQHFGDGTRLSIL.

This clone was detected a few times. The chain is built from TRBV7-9 and TRBJ1-2; a possible D gene is TRBD1 (6 bases). The V and J ends lost 6 bases and 4 bases respectively, with 27 bases between them. The CDR3 sequence is 18 residues long. Germline assignment: CDR1 SEHNR and CDR2 FQNEAQ (reference sequence). The CDR3: CASSPMGALPSLPYGYTF. CDR3 bases: TGTGCCAGCAGTCCCATGGGGGCCTTACCATCTTTACCCTATGGCTACACCTTC.

The chain has TRBV29-1 and TRBJ2-7; the D is unclear. Trimming removed 1 base from V and 3 bases from J, with 19 bases in between. There are 16 residues in the CDR3. Per the germline V gene, CDR1 is SQVTM and CDR2 is ANQGSEA. The CDR3 nucleotides read TGCAGCGTTGAAGTTTTTGTTCGCTCGAACTACTACGAGCAGTACTTC. This encodes CSVEVFVRSNYYEQYF.

This chain connects TRBV19 to TRBJ1-1, with TRBD1 identical over 8 bases. Germline V gene sequence: CDR1 LNHDA, CDR2 SQIVND (reference sequence). With 6 bases clipped from V and 3 bases from J, the junction kept 3 bases outside the gene matches. The length of the CDR3 is 13 residues. The CDR3 here is CASRLQGDTEAFF. CDR3 nucleotides: TGTGCCAGTAGGTTACAGGGGGACACTGAAGCTTTCTTT.

The chain couples TRBV30 to TRBJ2-7; 8 nucleotides match TRBD1. J was trimmed by 5 bases and V by 5 bases; bases with no gene match: 11. Looked up from germline, CDR1 is GTSNPN and CDR2 is SVGIG (reference sequence). CDR3 length: 14 amino acids. CDR3: CAWGFLPGGDEQYF. DNA for the CDR3: TGTGCCTGGGGTTTCCTCCCAGGGGGCGACGAGCAGTACTTC.

This chain connects TRBV21-1 to TRBJ2-4; the D call of TRBD1 is as the table states it, not checked on the DNA. TRBV21-1 is tagged as a pseudogene. CDR3 length equals 16 residues. CDR3 sequence reads: CASSDRDRGDKNIQYF. CDR3 DNA sequence: TGTGCCAGCAGCGATCGGGACAGAGGTGACAAAAACATTCAGTACTTC.

This clone was recorded once. J is TRBJ2-7 and V is TRBV7-2; TRBD2 matches at 8 bases. V lost 6 bases and J lost 0; bases outside the gene matches: 7. This CDR3 is 15 amino acids long. CDR1 and CDR2 (germline): SGHTA, FQGNSA. CDR3 DNA: TGTGCCAGCAGTCAATTAGCGGGACTCTCCTACGAGCAGTACTTC. Protein product: CASSQLAGLSYEQYF. The full variable domain, completed using reference TRBV7-2 and TRBJ2-7, is GAGVSQSPSNKVTEKGKDVELRCDPISGHTALYWYRQSLGQGLEFLIYFQGNSAPDKSGLPSDRFSAERTGGSVSTLTIQRTQQEDSAVYLCASSQLAGLSYEQYFGPGTRLTVT.

The chain combines TRBV5-8 with TRBJ2-7, with TRBD1 as a possible D gene (5 bases). The ends were cut back, 4 bases at V and 0 bases at J, with 11 bases in the middle. The CDR3 totals 14 residues. The V gene's germline CDR1 is SGHTS and CDR2 YDEGEE. The CDR3 loop is CASSTLQDSYEQYF. DNA for the CDR3: TGTGCCAGCAGCACTCTACAGGACTCCTACGAGCAGTACTTC.

The CDR3 is CASSLGGSRTDTQYF. The CDR3 DNA reads as TGTGCCAGCAGTTTAGGGGGGTCGCGCACAGATACGCAGTATTTT. V gene TRBV28 combines with J gene TRBJ2-3; D possibly corresponds to TRBD2 (6 bases). V was pared by 2 bases and J by 1 base, with 10 bases between. CDR1 is MDHEN and CDR2 is SYDVKM in the germline V gene. This CDR3 is built from 15 residues. Drawing the rest from reference TRBV28 and TRBJ2-3, the complete variable domain is DVKVTQSSRYLVKRTGEKVFLECVQDMDHENMFWYRQDPGLGLRLIYFSYDVKMKEKGDIPEGYSVSREKKERFSLILESASTNQTSMYLCASSLGGSRTDTQYFGPGTRLTVL.

The rearrangement links TRBV5-3 to TRBJ1-5; the match to TRBD1 covers 9 bases. TRBV5-3 is labeled an ORF, and its function is uncertain. The CDR3 length is 15 residues. The junction had 10 bases not matched to a gene; V was cut back by 6 bases and J by 6 bases. The CDR3, as DNA: TGTGCCAGAATGGGCGGGACAGGGAAATGTCAGCCCCAGCATTTT. Protein sequence: CARMGGTGKCQPQHF.

This chain links TRBV28 with TRBJ1-2, with 8 nucleotides matching TRBD1. The V gene's germline CDR1 is MDHEN and CDR2 SYDVKM. V lost 4 bases to trimming and J lost 4 bases; unmatched junction nucleotides: 8. The CDR3 is made up of 15 amino acids. DNA of the CDR3: TGTGCCAGCAGTTCCACAGGGGGAGGAAGCTATGGCTACACCTTC. Translating it yields CASSSTGGGSYGYTF.

The CDR3 sequence: CASSQGRGPLKGANVLTF. For the CDR3, the DNA is TGTGCCAGCAGCCAGGGCAGGGGACCCTTGAAGGGGGCCAACGTCCTGACTTTC. V usage is TRBV4-2 and J usage is TRBJ2-6; perhaps TRBD1 as D (6 bases). Germline assignment: CDR1 LGHNA and CDR2 YNFKEQ. The CDR3 loop spans 18 amino acids. V dropped 3 bases and J dropped 4 bases, with 19 bases sitting between them.

J is TRBJ2-5 and V is TRBV7-2; 8 positions agree with TRBD1. The CDR3 runs 15 residues. Germline trimming cut 0 bases from V and 6 bases from J; bases unmatched to any gene: 6. Germline CDR1 and CDR2: SGHTA and FQGNSA. The CDR3: CASSLAAGGSKTQYF. In DNA form, the CDR3 reads TGTGCCAGCAGCTTAGCAGCAGGGGGCTCGAAGACCCAGTACTTC.

This chain joins TRBV5-1 and TRBJ2-5; D perhaps matches TRBD2 (7 bases). The CDR3 has 16 amino acids. Trimming left V 2 bases short and J 2 bases short, with 16 bases between. CDR1 is SGHRS, CDR2 YFSETQ, per germline. CDR3 sequence reads: CASSLSRGGGQETQYF. The CDR3 nucleotides are TGCGCCAGCAGCTTATCCAGGGGAGGGGGTCAAGAGACCCAGTACTTC.

V and J are TRBV4-2 and TRBJ2-5; TRBD2 agrees at 15 bases. The germline V gene has CDR1 LGHNA and CDR2 YNFKEQ. The CDR3 is 16 residues long. J gave up 5 bases and V 4 bases, and 5 bases lay outside the gene matches. CDR3 DNA: TGTGCCAGCAGCCCCTATGGACTAGCGGGAGGGGAGACCCAGTACTTC. This gives the protein CASSPYGLAGGETQYF.

This clone was observed a single time. The rearrangement links TRBV5-1 to TRBJ1-2, with D perhaps matching TRBD1 (5 bases). V shed 4 bases and J shed 0 bases, with 16 bases lying between them. The CDR3 covers 16 residues. From germline, CDR1 is SGHRS and CDR2 YFSETQ. The DNA of the CDR3 is TGCGCCAGCAGCCCGAATGCAGGGCCAGCTAACTATGGCTACACCTTC. Amino acid sequence: CASSPNAGPANYGYTF.

The genes are TRBV5-1 and TRBJ1-1; the match to TRBD1 covers 7 bases. The CDR3 runs 17 residues. V shed 4 bases and J 7 bases; nucleotides not matched to a gene: 19. Germline V lookup: CDR1 SGHRS, CDR2 YFSETQ. CDR3: CASSPGQELITAGEAFF. CDR3 nucleotides: TGCGCCAGCAGCCCCGGACAGGAATTAATAACTGCGGGTGAAGCTTTCTTT.

The V and J genes are TRBV9 and TRBJ2-5, with TRBD1 matching 10 bases. Germline values: CDR1 SGDLS, CDR2 YYNGEE. J gave up 7 bases and V 3 bases, and 6 bases lay outside the gene matches. The length of the CDR3 is 14 residues. The CDR3 DNA sequence: TGTGCCAGCAGCGGGACAGGGGGAATGGGGACCCAGTACTTC. Encoded protein: CASSGTGGMGTQYF.

This chain uses TRBV27 with TRBJ2-3; 11 bases are a match to TRBD2. Germline V gene sequence: CDR1 MNHEY, CDR2 SMNVEV (reference sequence). The CDR3 spans 18 residues. V was clipped by 0 bases and J by 2 bases; unmatched bases: 7. CDR3 nucleotide sequence: TGTGCCAGCAGTTTATCCCGCGGGACTAGCGGCCTCACAGATACGCAGTATTTT. As protein: CASSLSRGTSGLTDTQYF.

V usage is TRBV7-3 and J usage is TRBJ2-5, with D unresolved. Germline loops: CDR1 SGHTA, CDR2 FQGTGA. This CDR3 comprises 14 residues. V was shortened by 0 bases and J by 1 base, with 6 bases between the two germline ends. CDR3 sequence: CASSLTGAQETQYF. CDR3 nucleotides: TGTGCCAGCAGCTTAACGGGCGCCCAAGAGACCCAGTACTTC.

The CDR3 loop is CASSRLEGVNNQPQHF. CDR3 bases: TGTGCCAGTAGTAGGCTAGAGGGGGTAAACAATCAGCCCCAGCATTTT. The genes are TRBV19 and TRBJ1-5; TRBD1 might be the D (6 bases). Trimming shortened V by 4 bases and J by 3 bases, and 16 bases separated the two germline ends. From germline, CDR1 is LNHDA and CDR2 SQIVND (reference sequence). This CDR3 has 16 residues.

The rearrangement uses TRBV4-1 and TRBJ2-3; D ambiguous. The CDR3 loop spans 15 amino acids. The ends were cut back, 0 bases at V and 2 bases at J, with 9 bases in the middle. Per germline, CDR1 MGHRA and CDR2 YSYEKL. CDR3: CASSQEERYTDTQYF. The DNA for the CDR3 is TGCGCCAGCAGCCAAGAGGAGCGTTACACAGATACGCAGTATTTT.